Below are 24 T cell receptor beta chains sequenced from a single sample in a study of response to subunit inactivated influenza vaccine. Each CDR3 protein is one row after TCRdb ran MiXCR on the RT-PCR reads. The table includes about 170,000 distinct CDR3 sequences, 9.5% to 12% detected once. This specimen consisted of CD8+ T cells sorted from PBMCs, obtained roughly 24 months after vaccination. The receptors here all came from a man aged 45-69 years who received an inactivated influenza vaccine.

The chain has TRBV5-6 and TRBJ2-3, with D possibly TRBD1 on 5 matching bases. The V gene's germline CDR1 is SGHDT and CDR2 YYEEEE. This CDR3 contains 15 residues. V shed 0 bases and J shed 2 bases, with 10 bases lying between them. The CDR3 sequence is CASSLGQPFTDTQYF. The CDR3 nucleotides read TGTGCCAGCAGCTTGGGACAGCCTTTCACAGATACGCAGTATTTT.

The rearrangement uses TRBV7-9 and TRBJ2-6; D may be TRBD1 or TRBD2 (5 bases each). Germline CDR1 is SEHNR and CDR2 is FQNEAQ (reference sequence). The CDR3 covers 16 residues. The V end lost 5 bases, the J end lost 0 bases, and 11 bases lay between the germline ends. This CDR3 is CASSLSGTSGANVLTF. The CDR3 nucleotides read TGTGCCAGCAGCCTCTCAGGGACCTCTGGGGCCAACGTCCTGACTTTC.

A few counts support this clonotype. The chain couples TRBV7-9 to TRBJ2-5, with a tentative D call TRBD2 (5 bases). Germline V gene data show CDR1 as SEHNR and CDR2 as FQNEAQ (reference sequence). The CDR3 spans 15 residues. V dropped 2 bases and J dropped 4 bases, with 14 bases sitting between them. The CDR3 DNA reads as TGTGCCAGCAGCTTACGACAACTAGGACCAGAGACCCAGTACTTC. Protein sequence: CASSLRQLGPETQYF.

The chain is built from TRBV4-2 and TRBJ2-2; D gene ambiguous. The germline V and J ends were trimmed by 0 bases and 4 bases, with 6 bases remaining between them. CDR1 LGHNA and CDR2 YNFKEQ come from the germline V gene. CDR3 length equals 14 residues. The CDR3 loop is CASSQDGSTGELFF. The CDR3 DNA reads TGTGCCAGCAGCCAAGATGGCAGCACCGGGGAGCTGTTTTTT.

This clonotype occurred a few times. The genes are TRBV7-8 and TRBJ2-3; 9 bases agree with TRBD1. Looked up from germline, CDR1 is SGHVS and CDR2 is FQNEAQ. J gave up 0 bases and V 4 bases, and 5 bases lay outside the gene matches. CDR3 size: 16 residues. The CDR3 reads CASSSDRGASTDTQYF. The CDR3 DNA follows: TGTGCCAGCAGCTCGGACAGGGGCGCTAGCACAGATACGCAGTATTTT.

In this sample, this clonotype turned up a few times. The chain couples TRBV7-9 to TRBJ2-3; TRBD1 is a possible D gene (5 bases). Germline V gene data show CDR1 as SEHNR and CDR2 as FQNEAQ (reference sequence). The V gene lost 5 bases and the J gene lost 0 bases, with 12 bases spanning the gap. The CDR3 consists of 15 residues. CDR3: CASSPGPTSTDTQYF. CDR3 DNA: TGTGCCAGCAGCCCAGGGCCTACTAGCACAGATACGCAGTATTTT.

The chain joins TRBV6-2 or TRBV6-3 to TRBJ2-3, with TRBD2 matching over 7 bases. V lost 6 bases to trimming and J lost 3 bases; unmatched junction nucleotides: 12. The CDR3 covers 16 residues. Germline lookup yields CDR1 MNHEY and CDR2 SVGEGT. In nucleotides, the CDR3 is TGTGCCAGCAGCCCCTGGGTACGGCGGGAGACAGATACGCAGTATTTT. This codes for CASSPWVRRETDTQYF.

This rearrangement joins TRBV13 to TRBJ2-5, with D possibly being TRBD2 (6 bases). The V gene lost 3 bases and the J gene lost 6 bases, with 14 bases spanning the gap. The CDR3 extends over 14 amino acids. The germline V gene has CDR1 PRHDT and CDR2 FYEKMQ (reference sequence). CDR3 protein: CASSFETREKTQYF. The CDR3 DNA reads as TGTGCCAGCAGCTTCGAGACTAGAGAGAAGACCCAGTACTTC.

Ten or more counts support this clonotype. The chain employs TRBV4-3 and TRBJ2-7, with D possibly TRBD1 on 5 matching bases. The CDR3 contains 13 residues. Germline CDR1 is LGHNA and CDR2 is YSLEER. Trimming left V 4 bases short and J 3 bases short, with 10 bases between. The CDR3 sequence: CASSLGADYEQYF. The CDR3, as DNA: TGCGCCAGCAGCCTAGGGGCGGACTACGAGCAGTACTTC.

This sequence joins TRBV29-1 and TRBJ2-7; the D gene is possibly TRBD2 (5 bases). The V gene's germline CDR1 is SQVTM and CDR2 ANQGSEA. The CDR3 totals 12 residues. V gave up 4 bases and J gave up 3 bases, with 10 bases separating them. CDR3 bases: TGCAGCGTTGTAGGAGGTCGCTACGAGCAGTACTTC. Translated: CSVVGGRYEQYF.

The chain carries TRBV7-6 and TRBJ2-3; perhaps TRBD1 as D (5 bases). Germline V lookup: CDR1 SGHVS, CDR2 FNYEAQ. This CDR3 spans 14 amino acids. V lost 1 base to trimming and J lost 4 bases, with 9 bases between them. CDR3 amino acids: CASSLGAGSDTQYF. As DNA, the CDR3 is TGTGCCAGCAGCTTAGGGGCAGGGTCAGATACGCAGTATTTT.

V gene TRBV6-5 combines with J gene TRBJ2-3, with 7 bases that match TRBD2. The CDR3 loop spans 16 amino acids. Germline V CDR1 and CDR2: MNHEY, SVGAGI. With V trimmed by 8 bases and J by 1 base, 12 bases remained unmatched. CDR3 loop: CASGSGGSWGTDTQYF. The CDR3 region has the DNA TGTGCCAGCGGTTCAGGCGGGAGCTGGGGCACAGATACGCAGTATTTT.

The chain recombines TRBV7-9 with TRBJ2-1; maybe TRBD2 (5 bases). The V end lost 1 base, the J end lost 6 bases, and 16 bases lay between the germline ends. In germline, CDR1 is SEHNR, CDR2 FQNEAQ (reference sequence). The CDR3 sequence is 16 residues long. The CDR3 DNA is TGTGCCAGCAGCTTAGAGATCGGACCCGGGGTCAATGAGCAGTTCTTC. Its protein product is CASSLEIGPGVNEQFF.

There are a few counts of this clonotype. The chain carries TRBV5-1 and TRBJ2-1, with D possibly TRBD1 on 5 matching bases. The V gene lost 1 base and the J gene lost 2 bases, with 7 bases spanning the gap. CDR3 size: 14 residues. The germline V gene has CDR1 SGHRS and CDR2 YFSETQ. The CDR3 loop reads CASSLKGTYNEQFF. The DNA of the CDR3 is TGCGCCAGCAGCTTGAAGGGGACCTACAATGAGCAGTTCTTC.

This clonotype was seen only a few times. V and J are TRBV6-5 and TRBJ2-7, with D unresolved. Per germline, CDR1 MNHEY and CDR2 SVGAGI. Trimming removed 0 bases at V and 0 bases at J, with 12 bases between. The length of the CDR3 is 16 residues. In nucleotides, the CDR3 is TGTGCCAGCAGTTACTCGAATGACGGACCCTCCTACGAGCAGTACTTC. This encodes CASSYSNDGPSYEQYF.

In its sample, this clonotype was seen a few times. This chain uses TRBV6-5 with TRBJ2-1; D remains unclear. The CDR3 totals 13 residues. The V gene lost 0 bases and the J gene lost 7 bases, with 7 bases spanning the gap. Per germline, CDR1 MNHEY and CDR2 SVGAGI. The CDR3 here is CASSYSGPNEQFF. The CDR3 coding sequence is TGTGCCAGCAGTTACTCAGGACCAAATGAGCAGTTCTTC.

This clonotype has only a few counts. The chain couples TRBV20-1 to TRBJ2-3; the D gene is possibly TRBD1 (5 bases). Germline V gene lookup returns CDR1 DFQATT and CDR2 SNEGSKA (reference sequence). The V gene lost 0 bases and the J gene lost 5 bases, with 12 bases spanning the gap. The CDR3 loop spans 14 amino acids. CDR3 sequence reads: CSARDAGIEDTQYF. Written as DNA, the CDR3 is TGCAGTGCTAGAGATGCAGGGATTGAAGATACGCAGTATTTT.

The CDR3 DNA sequence: TGTGCCAGTTCCCAGGGAAGGACTAGCGAGTTCTTC. Protein sequence: CASSQGRTSEFF. The genes are TRBV27 and TRBJ2-1; 9 nucleotides agree with TRBD2. The germline CDR1 and CDR2 sequences are MNHEY and SMNVEV (reference sequence). CDR3 length: 12 residues. V dropped 9 bases and J dropped 14; count of bases not matched to a gene: 11.

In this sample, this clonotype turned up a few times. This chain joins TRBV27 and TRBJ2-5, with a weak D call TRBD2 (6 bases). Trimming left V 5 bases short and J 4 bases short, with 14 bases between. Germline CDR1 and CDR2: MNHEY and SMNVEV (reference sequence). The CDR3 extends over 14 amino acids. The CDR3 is CASSPGARGETQYF. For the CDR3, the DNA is TGTGCCAGCAGTCCGGGAGCCAGAGGAGAGACCCAGTACTTC.

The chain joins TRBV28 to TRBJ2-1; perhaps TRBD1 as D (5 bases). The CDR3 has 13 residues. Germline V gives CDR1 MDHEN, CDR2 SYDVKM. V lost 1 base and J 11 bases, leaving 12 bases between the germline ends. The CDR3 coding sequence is TGTGCCAGCAGTTTATTCAGGGCTAATCAGCAGTTCTTC. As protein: CASSLFRANQQFF.

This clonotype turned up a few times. The CDR3 loop is CASSQRQGGLLGYTF. DNA of the CDR3: TGTGCCAGCAGTCAAAGACAGGGTGGCTTATTGGGCTACACCTTC. V and J are TRBV27 and TRBJ1-2; 7 nucleotides line up with TRBD1. J lost 8 bases, V lost 5 bases, and 14 bases had no gene match. The germline V gene encodes CDR1 MNHEY and CDR2 SMNVEV (reference sequence). The CDR3 is made up of 15 amino acids.

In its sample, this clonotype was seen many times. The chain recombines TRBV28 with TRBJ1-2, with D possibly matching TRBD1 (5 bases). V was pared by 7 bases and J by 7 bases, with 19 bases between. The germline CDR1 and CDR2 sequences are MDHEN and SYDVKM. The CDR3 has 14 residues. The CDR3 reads CASIGGGGVPGYTF. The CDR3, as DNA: TGTGCCAGCATCGGGGGGGGTGGCGTTCCTGGCTACACCTTC.

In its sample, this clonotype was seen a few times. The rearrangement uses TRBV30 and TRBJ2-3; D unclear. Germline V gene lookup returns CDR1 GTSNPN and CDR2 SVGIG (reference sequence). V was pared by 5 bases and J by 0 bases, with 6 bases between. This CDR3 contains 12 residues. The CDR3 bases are TGTGCCTGGTCAGACAGCACAGATACGCAGTATTTT. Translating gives CAWSDSTDTQYF.

In DNA form, the CDR3 reads TGTGCCAGCAGCACAGGGGGGTTTTTCACGGCCACCTACGAGCAGTACTTC. Its protein product is CASSTGGFFTATYEQYF. The V and J genes are TRBV6-2 or TRBV6-3 and TRBJ2-7; 8 nucleotides align to TRBD1. Trimming took 6 bases from V and 2 from J; bases not matched to a gene: 15. Germline V gene sequence: CDR1 MNHEY, CDR2 SVGEGT. The length of the CDR3 is 17 residues.